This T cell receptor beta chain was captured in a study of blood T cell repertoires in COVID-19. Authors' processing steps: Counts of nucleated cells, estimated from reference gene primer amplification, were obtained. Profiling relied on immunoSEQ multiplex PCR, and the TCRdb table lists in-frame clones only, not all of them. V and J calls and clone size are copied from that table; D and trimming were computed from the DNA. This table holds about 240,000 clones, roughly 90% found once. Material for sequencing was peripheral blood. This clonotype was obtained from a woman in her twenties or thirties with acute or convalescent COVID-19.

The CDR3 spells CASSQEVRDSNQPQHF. Written as DNA, the CDR3 is TGTGCCAGCAGCCAGGAGGTGAGGGATAGCAATCAGCCCCAGCATTTT. The genes are TRBV14 and TRBJ1-5; the D is unclear. The CDR3 extends over 16 amino acids. V shed 3 bases and J shed 0 bases, with 12 bases lying between them. Germline V gene lookup returns CDR1 SGHDN and CDR2 FVKESK.